This TCR beta chain emerged from a study of blood T cell repertoires in COVID-19. TCRdb's copy holds only in-frame clones and misses some; the assay was immunoSEQ multiplex PCR. The sample holds around 170,000 clones, around 80% seen once. This clone was observed a handful of times. In assigning cohorts, the study relied on participant-reported clinical history. The sequence derives from a woman aged 50 to 60 who had recovered from COVID-19. The sample was PBMCs or T cells enriched from blood (not recorded which).

CDR3 protein: CASSERGGRTYEQYF. The DNA of the CDR3 is TGTGCCAGCAGCGAAAGGGGGGGACGGACCTACGAGCAGTACTTC. This chain joins TRBV7-9 and TRBJ2-7, with a possible D match to TRBD2 (7 bases). V was pared by 5 bases and J by 2 bases, with 16 bases between. Per the germline V gene, CDR1 is SEHNR and CDR2 is FQNEAQ (reference sequence). This CDR3 is 15 amino acids long.